These T cell receptor beta chains were read from a single sample in a study of sequential checkpoint blockade in melanoma. Produced via immunoSEQ multiplex PCR; TCRdb's table is partial and in-frame only. In the table there are around 21,000 clones, roughly 82% of which are singletons. The sequences come from CD8+ T cells sorted from blood (inferred from file names), collected from a patient given nivolumab and ipilimumab in sequence. The receptor set was obtained from a human donor with melanoma. Both conserved end residues are part of each CDR3. Each record gives: D gene, J gene, V gene, clone size, CDR3 DNA, CDR3 protein. The D gene is left open where the match is weak. Some rows have no size entry. The others give once, few or many, or a class for an expanded clone.

>TRBD1|TRBJ1-6|TRBV27|NA
TGTGCCAGCAGTTCCCGACAGGGTGATAATTCACCCCTCCACTTT
CASSSRQGDNSPLHF
>NA|TRBJ2-3|TRBV7-9|NA
TGTGCCAGCAGCTTAGTAAGGGAACTAGCCACGCAGTATTTT
CASSLVRELATQYF
>TRBD1|TRBJ1-2|TRBV15|NA
TGTGCCACCAGCAGAGGGCAACAGGGGGATGGCTACACCTTC
CATSRGQQGDGYTF
>NA|TRBJ1-6|TRBV18|once
TGTGCCAGCTCACCCCGGACTTCTCCAAATAATTCACCCCTCCACTTT
CASSPRTSPNNSPLHF
>NA|TRBJ1-1|TRBV6-1|few
TGTGCCAGTGAGACTAATGTGGGAGCTTTCTTT
CASETNVGAFF
>TRBD1|TRBJ1-2|TRBV10-3|few
TGTGCCATCAGTGATAAGGGACAGGGTTATTCTGGCTACACCTTC
CAISDKGQGYSGYTF
>NA|TRBJ2-3|TRBV7-2|NA
TGTGCCAGCAGCTTACGACGGGGGGCCACAGATACGCAGTATTTT
CASSLRRGATDTQYF
>TRBD1|TRBJ2-1|TRBV7-2|NA
TGTGCCAGCAGCTACGGGACAGGCGAATACAATGAGCAGTTCTTC
CASSYGTGEYNEQFF
>TRBD1|TRBJ2-7|TRBV5-1|once
TGCGCCAGCACTAGGGGACAGGGGACAAGCTCCTACGAGCAGTACTTC
CASTRGQGTSSYEQYF
>TRBD2|TRBJ2-5|TRBV28|NA
TGTGCCAGCAGCCCACCTCCCGACCTATCGACTAGCGAGCAAGAGACCCAGTACTTC
CASSPPPDLSTSEQETQYF
>NA|TRBJ1-2|TRBV7-9|once
TGTGCCAGCAGCTTCCAGTCGCGTATACAGAATGAAGCTAACTATGGCTACACCTTC
CASSFQSRIQNEANYGYTF
>NA|TRBJ2-2|TRBV29-1|NA
TGCAGCGTTGAGTCAGGGGAGCCGAACACCGGGGAGCTGTTTTTT
CSVESGEPNTGELFF
>TRBD2|TRBJ2-3|TRBV9|NA
TGTGCCAGCAGCTCACACGGGGGGAGTAGCACAGATACGCAGTATTTT
CASSSHGGSSTDTQYF
>NA|TRBJ1-2|TRBV6-1|NA
TGTGCCAGCAGTGACAGGGGTGTGGGTGGCTACACCTTC
CASSDRGVGGYTF
>TRBD1|TRBJ2-7|TRBV4-2|NA
TGTGCCAGCAGCCCGGACAGGGATCCCTACGAGCAGTACTTC
CASSPDRDPYEQYF
>NA|TRBJ1-2|TRBV28|NA
TGTGCCAGCAGTTTGGAGGGGTGGGGTAACTATGGCTACACCTTC
CASSLEGWGNYGYTF
>NA|TRBJ1-2|TRBV10-3|NA
TGTGCCATCAGTGATCCATGGCAGGGACACTTTAACTATGGCTACACCTTC
CAISDPWQGHFNYGYTF
>NA|TRBJ2-7|TRBV27|NA
TGTGCCAGCAGTTTCCGCGGCTCCAACGAGCAGTACTTC
CASSFRGSNEQYF
>TRBD1|TRBJ2-1|TRBV9|NA
TGTGCCAGCAGCCAGGGGGAAACCAATGAGCAGTTCTTC
CASSQGETNEQFF
>TRBD1|TRBJ1-2|TRBV9|NA
TGTGCCAGCAGGGCAGGGGGCGCTGGGGGCTACACCTTC
CASRAGGAGGYTF
>NA|TRBJ1-2|TRBV5-6|NA
TGTGCCAGCAGCTTGGAAGATTCCCAGGGGTCCAACTATGGCTACACCTTC
CASSLEDSQGSNYGYTF
>TRBD2|TRBJ2-3|TRBV6-6|NA
TGTGCCAGCAGCCCGGGACTAGCGGGGGCCCCAGATACGCAGTATTTT
CASSPGLAGAPDTQYF
>TRBD2|TRBJ2-3|TRBV9|NA
TGTGCCAGCAGCGGAAACCTAGCGGGGGACCGCACAGATACGCAGTATTTT
CASSGNLAGDRTDTQYF
>TRBD2|TRBJ2-3|TRBV29-1|NA
TGCAGCGTTGACAGGACTAGCGGGGACCTATTCACAGATACGCAGTATTTT
CSVDRTSGDLFTDTQYF
>NA|TRBJ2-7|TRBV10-3|NA
TGTGCCATCAGTGAGTCTATGACAGAGTACGAGCAGTACTTC
CAISESMTEYEQYF
>NA|TRBJ1-2|TRBV6-5|NA
TGTGCCAGCAGCCTTACTCAGGGGAAGAACTATGGCTACACCTTC
CASSLTQGKNYGYTF
>NA|TRBJ2-5|TRBV19|NA
TGTGCCAGTACCCTAGGGTCGGGGGATCTGGAGACCCAGTACTTC
CASTLGSGDLETQYF
>TRBD1|TRBJ1-5|TRBV6-5|NA
TGTGCCAGCAGCAGACAGGGAAATCAGCCCCAGCATTTT
CASSRQGNQPQHF
>NA|TRBJ2-7|TRBV5-1|NA
TGCGCCAGCAGCTTGCGGTGGGGGGACTACGAGCAGTACTTC
CASSLRWGDYEQYF
>NA|TRBJ2-4|TRBV7-9|NA
TGTGCCAGCAGCTTACAGGGTATCGGCAAAAACATTCAGTACTTC
CASSLQGIGKNIQYF
>NA|TRBJ2-2|TRBV7-7|NA
TGTGCTAGCAGCTTGGCTCGCGGGGGCCCCTCCGGGGAGCTGTTTTTT
CASSLARGGPSGELFF
>TRBD2|TRBJ2-5|TRBV9|NA
TGTGCCAGCAGCGAGCGGGGGGGAGCCCTCCCGGAGACCCAGTACTTC
CASSERGGALPETQYF
>NA|TRBJ1-3|TRBV28|NA
TGTGCCAGCAGTTTAAGGGCAGGGACTGGAAACACCATATATTTT
CASSLRAGTGNTIYF
>TRBD1|TRBJ2-5|TRBV7-2|NA
TGTGCCAGCAGCCTACTGACAGGGGGGGTGGAGACCCAGTACTTC
CASSLLTGGVETQYF
>NA|TRBJ1-5|TRBV6-1|NA
TGTGCCAGCAGTGATAACAGATGGAATCAGCCCCAGCATTTT
CASSDNRWNQPQHF
>NA|TRBJ1-6|TRBV7-6|NA
TGTGCCAGCAGCTCGCAGGGTTCCTATAATTCACCCCTCCACTTT
CASSSQGSYNSPLHF
>NA|TRBJ2-7|TRBV14|few
TGTGCCAGCAGCCAAGTAGGCTTGCGGGAGCAGTACTTC
CASSQVGLREQYF
>NA|TRBJ1-2|TRBV29-1|NA
TGCAGCGTTGCACATCAGGGAACCTATGGCTACACCTTC
CSVAHQGTYGYTF
>TRBD2|TRBJ2-7|TRBV7-2|NA
TGTGCCAGCAGCTTAGGCGGGGAGGGCTACGAGCAGTACTTC
CASSLGGEGYEQYF
>TRBD2|TRBJ2-1|TRBV5-3|NA
TGTGCCAGAAGTTCGGTTGGCGGGGGTGAGCAGTTCTTC
CARSSVGGGEQFF
>NA|TRBJ1-1|TRBV5-8|NA
TGTGCCAGCAGCTTATACAGGGCTGGGAACACTGAAGCTTTCTTT
CASSLYRAGNTEAFF
>NA|TRBJ1-2|TRBV7-2|once
TGTGCCAGCAGCTTAGGGGGGACAATACAAAAGAATGGCTACACCTTC
CASSLGGTIQKNGYTF